A single sample gave rise to the 22 T cell receptor beta chains below, sequenced in a study of cytomegalovirus exposure and HLA in healthy donors. The PCR contained 60 Vbeta and 13 Jbeta primers. Using immunoSEQ multiplex PCR, the repertoire was profiled, and TCRdb retains in-frame clones only, with some absent. Of approximately 96,000 clones listed, under 80% are singletons. The sequencing input was PBMCs. These receptor sequences come from a male donor in good health and CMV-seronegative.

J is TRBJ2-7 and V is TRBV7-2; 9 positions match TRBD2. Germline CDR1 reads SGHTA; CDR2 reads FQGNSA. V shed 5 bases and J 2 bases; nucleotides not matched to a gene: 7. This CDR3 is built from 15 residues. In nucleotides, the CDR3 is TGTGCCAGCAGCCCTGGGGGACTAGCTGCCTACGAGCAGTACTTC. Amino acids: CASSPGGLAAYEQYF.

This chain links TRBV7-2 with TRBJ2-2, with D tentatively TRBD1 (5 bases). Germline CDR1 and CDR2: SGHTA and FQGNSA. This CDR3 has 14 amino acids. The V gene lost 5 bases and the J gene lost 6 bases, with 13 bases spanning the gap. This CDR3 is CASSRTLGSGELFF. The CDR3 bases are TGTGCCAGCAGCCGGACATTGGGGTCCGGGGAGCTGTTTTTT.

This clone has a handful of counts. The rearrangement links TRBV5-6 to TRBJ2-7; D might be TRBD1 (6 bases). Trimming took 0 bases from V and 6 from J, leaving 16 bases between them. Looked up from germline, CDR1 is SGHDT and CDR2 is YYEEEE. This CDR3 is built from 15 residues. CDR3 sequence reads: CASSLEGTIMGEQYF. CDR3 sequence (DNA): TGTGCCAGCAGCTTGGAAGGGACAATCATGGGCGAGCAGTACTTC.

The genes are TRBV10-3 and TRBJ2-2; D might be TRBD2 (7 bases). The CDR3 runs to 14 residues. Germline CDR1 reads ENHRY; CDR2 reads SYGVKD. Trimming left V 5 bases short and J 7 bases short, with 14 bases between. CDR3 DNA sequence: TGTGCCATCAGTCCCCTGGGGGGGCTCGGGGAGCTGTTTTTT. Its protein product is CAISPLGGLGELFF.

Only a few counts were recorded for this clone. This likely comes from a read error, as the CDR3 has no conserved phenylalanine or tryptophan at its end. V and J are TRBV27 and TRBJ1-3, with D unresolved. The CDR3 is 14 amino acids. Germline loops: CDR1 MNHEY, CDR2 SMNVEV (reference sequence). Trimming took 2 bases from V and 4 from J, leaving 9 bases between them. The CDR3 coding sequence is TGTGCCAGCAGTTTAACGGCGGCCGGAAACACCATATATCTT. Translated: CASSLTAAGNTIYL.

The J gene is TRBJ1-5, the V gene TRBV10-3; 11 bases are shared with TRBD1. Germline V gene sequence: CDR1 ENHRY, CDR2 SYGVKD. The CDR3 consists of 12 residues. Trimming cost V 10 bases and J 11 bases; bases outside gene matches: 7. The CDR3 DNA reads TGTGCCACCGGACAGGGGGCACCGGCCCAGCATTTT. This codes for CATGQGAPAQHF.

The J gene is TRBJ2-1, the V gene TRBV5-1; 12 nucleotides line up with TRBD2. There are 17 residues in the CDR3. From germline, CDR1 is SGHRS and CDR2 YFSETQ. The ends lost 4 bases at V and 0 bases at J; junction bases unmatched: 5. CDR3 in DNA: TGCGCCAGCAGCAGGGGACTAGCGGGTAACTCCTACAATGAGCAGTTCTTC. Translating it yields CASSRGLAGNSYNEQFF.

A few counts support this clone. The chain is built from TRBV28 and TRBJ1-4; TRBD1 matches at 9 bases. Looked up from germline, CDR1 is MDHEN and CDR2 is SYDVKM. The CDR3 is made up of 14 amino acids. V lost 5 bases and J lost 10; bases outside the gene matches: 8. The CDR3 spells CASSDRDRVSKLFF. The CDR3 DNA reads TGTGCCAGCAGTGACCGGGACAGGGTTTCAAAACTGTTTTTT.

As concerns this clone: One end of the junction does not line up with germline, which may come from a read error. This chain connects TRBV11-2 to TRBJ1-2; D gene ambiguous. From germline, CDR1 is SGHAT and CDR2 FQNNGV. The CDR3 has 11 residues. The CDR3 DNA sequence: TGTGCCAGCAGTTTAGGCGGTGGCTACACCTTC. Amino acids: CASSLGGGYTF.

V and J are TRBV7-9 and TRBJ2-4, with D perhaps matching TRBD2 (6 bases). Germline V gene data show CDR1 as SEHNR and CDR2 as FQNEAQ (reference sequence). The CDR3 extends over 16 amino acids. The V gene lost 5 bases and the J gene lost 10 bases, with 24 bases spanning the gap. In nucleotides, the CDR3 is TGTGCCAGCAGCCCGGAGACAGCGTCAGGGCGGGGAATTCAGTACTTC. Translating gives CASSPETASGRGIQYF.

This clone is a singleton in its sample. This chain uses TRBV5-6 with TRBJ2-2; TRBD2 agrees at 8 bases. Germline lookup yields CDR1 SGHDT and CDR2 YYEEEE. V lost 3 bases and J lost 0; bases outside the gene matches: 10. The CDR3 sequence is 18 residues long. CDR3 in DNA: TGTGCCAGCAGCTCTCGCCCGGGACTAGGATCGAACACCGGGGAGCTGTTTTTT. It encodes CASSSRPGLGSNTGELFF. Together with reference TRBV5-6 and TRBJ2-2, the CDR3 gives the full variable domain: DAGVTQSPTHLIKTRGQQVTLRCSPKSGHDTVSWYQQALGQGPQFIFQYYEEEERQRGNFPDRFSGHQFPNYSSELNVNALLLGDSALYLCASSSRPGLGSNTGELFFGEGSRLTVL.

The chain uses TRBV25-1 and TRBJ1-2, with TRBD1 as a possible D gene (5 bases). This CDR3 region has 13 residues. CDR1 MGHDK and CDR2 SYGVNS come from the germline V gene. V was shortened by 3 bases and J by 4 bases, with 9 bases between the two germline ends. The CDR3 DNA reads as TGTGCCAGCAGTGATTTAGGGGCCTATGGCTACACCTTC. Its protein product is CASSDLGAYGYTF.

The chain joins TRBV28 to TRBJ2-7; the match to TRBD1 covers 7 bases. Germline values: CDR1 MDHEN, CDR2 SYDVKM. With V trimmed by 3 bases and J by 2 bases, 7 bases remained unmatched. The CDR3 has 15 amino acids. CDR3 nucleotides: TGTGCCAGCAGTTTCAAAAGGGGGCTTACCTACGAGCAGTACTTC. This codes for CASSFKRGLTYEQYF.

This clone occurred once. The chain couples TRBV13 to TRBJ2-5; D perhaps matches TRBD1 (6 bases). Germline lookup yields CDR1 PRHDT and CDR2 FYEKMQ (reference sequence). This CDR3 is 14 amino acids long. With 4 bases removed from V and 0 bases from J, the gap between germline ends came to 9 bases. CDR3 loop: CASSSGQYQETQYF. The CDR3 coding sequence is TGTGCCAGCAGCTCAGGACAGTACCAAGAGACCCAGTACTTC.

This clone came up a few times. The V call is TRBV7-3, the J call TRBJ2-2, with 8 bases matching TRBD2. V lost 3 bases and J lost 4; bases outside the gene matches: 7. The germline gives CDR1 SGHTA, CDR2 FQGTGA. The CDR3 has 16 amino acids. CDR3 in DNA: TGTGCCAGCAGCTTCCTAAGCGGGAGTGCCACCGGGGAGCTGTTTTTT. As protein: CASSFLSGSATGELFF.

This chain joins TRBV6-5 and TRBJ2-7, with TRBD1 identical over 7 bases. V dropped 6 bases and J dropped 3; count of bases not matched to a gene: 8. Germline CDR1 is MNHEY and CDR2 is SVGAGI. The CDR3 length is 14 residues. The CDR3 reads CASRGDRAGYEQYF. The CDR3 bases are TGTGCCAGCAGAGGAGACAGGGCGGGCTACGAGCAGTACTTC.

The chain recombines TRBV6-1 with TRBJ1-1, with D unclear. Trimming stripped 4 bases from V and 0 bases from J, with 6 bases between. Germline V gives CDR1 MNHNS, CDR2 SASEGT. This CDR3 has 13 residues. CDR3 amino acids: CASSATLNTEAFF. The CDR3 DNA reads TGTGCCAGCAGTGCCACACTGAACACTGAAGCTTTCTTT.

J is TRBJ2-7 and V is TRBV4-3; no clear D. V gave up 0 bases and J gave up 5 bases, with 8 bases separating them. Germline values: CDR1 LGHNA, CDR2 YSLEER. The CDR3 is 13 residues long. The CDR3 loop reads CASSQESYHEQYF. DNA of the CDR3: TGCGCCAGCAGCCAAGAAAGCTACCACGAGCAGTACTTC.

In this sample, this clone turned up a few times. The rearrangement uses TRBV28 and TRBJ1-5, with D tentatively TRBD1 (6 bases). CDR1 is MDHEN and CDR2 is SYDVKM in the germline V gene. The CDR3 has 14 amino acids. V gave up 10 bases and J gave up 0 bases, with 13 bases separating them. The CDR3 DNA sequence: TGTGCCACATCGCGGGGGCATAGCAATCAGCCCCAGCATTTT. Protein product: CATSRGHSNQPQHF. Drawing the rest from reference TRBV28 and TRBJ1-5, the complete variable domain is DVKVTQSSRYLVKRTGEKVFLECVQDMDHENMFWYRQDPGLGLRLIYFSYDVKMKEKGDIPEGYSVSREKKERFSLILESASTNQTSMYLCATSRGHSNQPQHFGDGTRLSIL.

This clone has only one observation. V gene TRBV9 combines with J gene TRBJ2-3; D is perhaps TRBD1 (6 bases). The CDR3 runs 15 residues. Germline V gene sequence: CDR1 SGDLS, CDR2 YYNGEE. V was clipped by 6 bases and J by 3 bases, with 17 bases between them. In nucleotides, the CDR3 is TGTGCCAGCAATCTCCGGGGACAAAGGACAGATACGCAGTATTTT. Residues: CASNLRGQRTDTQYF.

V usage is TRBV19 and J usage is TRBJ1-3; TRBD1 is a possible D gene (6 bases). Germline values: CDR1 LNHDA, CDR2 SQIVND (reference sequence). The V gene lost 7 bases and the J gene lost 3 bases, with 13 bases spanning the gap. The length of the CDR3 is 14 residues. The CDR3 DNA reads TGTGCCAGTACCGAGAACAGGGATGGAAACACCATATATTTT. This gives the protein CASTENRDGNTIYF.

The chain is built from TRBV4-2 and TRBJ1-2; TRBD1 aligns across 7 bases. V shed 8 bases, J shed 1 base, and the junction held 4 bases outside the gene matches. Looked up from germline, CDR1 is LGHNA and CDR2 is YNFKEQ. The length of the CDR3 is 13 residues. This CDR3 reads CASWDRHNYGYTF. For the CDR3, the DNA is TGTGCCAGCTGGGACAGACATAACTATGGCTACACCTTC.